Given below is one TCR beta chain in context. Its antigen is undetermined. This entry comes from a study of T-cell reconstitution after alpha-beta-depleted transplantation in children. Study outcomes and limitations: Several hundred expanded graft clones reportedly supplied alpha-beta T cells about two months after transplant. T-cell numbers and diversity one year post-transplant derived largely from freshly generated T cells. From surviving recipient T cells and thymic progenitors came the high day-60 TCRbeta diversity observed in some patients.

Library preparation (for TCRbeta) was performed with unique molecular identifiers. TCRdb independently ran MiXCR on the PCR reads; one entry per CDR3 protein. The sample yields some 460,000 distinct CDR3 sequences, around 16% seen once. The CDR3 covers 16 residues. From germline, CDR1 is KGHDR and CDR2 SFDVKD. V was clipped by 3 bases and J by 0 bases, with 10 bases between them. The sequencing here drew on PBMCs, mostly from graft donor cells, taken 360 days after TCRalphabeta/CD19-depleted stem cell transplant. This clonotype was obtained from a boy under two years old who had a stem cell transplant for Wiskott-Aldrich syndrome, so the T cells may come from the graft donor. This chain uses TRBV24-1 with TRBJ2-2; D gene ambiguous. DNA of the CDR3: TGTGCCACCAGTGATCCCCGGGTTGCGAACACCGGGGAGCTGTTTTTT. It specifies CATSDPRVANTGELFF.